The source of this TCR beta chain is a study of beta chain features in type 1 diabetes. Sequencing targeted expressed TCRB transcripts, as all isolated RNA had been reverse transcribed. Data came from immunoSEQ multiplex PCR; TCRdb stores just in-frame clones and leaves some out. The repertoire holds 300,000 or so clones, with about 13% as singletons. V trimming: 5 bases; J trimming: 4 bases; junction bases outside the gene matches: 8. The CDR3 is made up of 15 amino acids. From germline, CDR1 is SEHNR and CDR2 FQNEAQ (reference sequence). In the case of this clone: Antigen unknown.

Findings of the study overall: TCRB repertoires of naive, central memory and Treg cells appeared more similar among patients than among healthy donors. Researchers could not determine here whether HLA type influences TCRB rearrangement. Significant though moderate, a shortening of TCRB CDR3s appeared in all four CD4+ subsets of Type 1 diabetes patients.

The origin of this receptor is a woman aged 18 to 35 with type 1 diabetes. The sequenced sample was naive CD4+ T cells from blood. The rearrangement uses TRBV7-9 and TRBJ2-1; 7 bases agree with TRBD2. CDR3 DNA: TGTGCCAGCAGCCGCCGACTAGCCGGTTACAATGAGCAGTTCTTC. Encoded protein: CASSRRLAGYNEQFF.